The 27 T cell receptor beta chains below all came from one sample that was sequenced in a study of identical twins. A single record per CDR3 protein comes from TCRdb applying MiXCR to the 5' RACE reads. The top ten hold more than 0.25% of the sample, which has about 1.7 million distinct CDR3 sequences, about 32% seen once. Source material: cord blood. Every receptor here comes from a newborn girl in good health.

V gene TRBV20-1 combines with J gene TRBJ2-1; no clear D gene. Between the trimmed V and J ends, which lost 3 bases and 10 bases, there was a span of 16 bases. CDR3 length: 13 amino acids. The germline V gene encodes CDR1 DFQATT and CDR2 SNEGSKA (reference sequence). The CDR3 nucleotides are TGCAGTGCTAGCGTCCGGGTTCTCCGGGAGCAGTTCTTC. Translated, it gives CSASVRVLREQFF.

The chain combines TRBV29-1 with TRBJ1-2; D possibly corresponds to TRBD1 (5 bases). Germline CDR1 reads SQVTM; CDR2 reads ANQGSEA. V lost 2 bases, J lost 7 bases, and 23 bases lay in between. This CDR3 has 16 amino acids. This CDR3 is CSVESGGWGRERGYTF. CDR3 sequence (DNA): TGCAGCGTTGAAAGTGGAGGCTGGGGCAGAGAACGTGGCTACACCTTC. The full variable domain, its missing parts supplied by reference TRBV29-1 and TRBJ1-2, is SAVISQKPSRDICQRGTSLTIQCQVDSQVTMMFWYRQQPGQSLTLIATANQGSEATYESGFVIDKFPISRPNLTFSTLTVSNMSPEDSSIYLCSVESGGWGRERGYTFGSGTRLTVV.

The genes are TRBV7-9 and TRBJ1-1; D not resolved. Germline assignment: CDR1 SEHNR and CDR2 FQNEAQ (reference sequence). Trimming shortened V by 1 base and J by 10 bases, and 19 bases separated the two germline ends. This CDR3 region has 15 residues. The CDR3 DNA reads as TGTGCCAGCAGCTTAGTAGCGGCCCTGGCGGGAGGAGCTTTCTTT. It specifies CASSLVAALAGGAFF.

V is TRBV10-3 and J is TRBJ2-3, with 7 bases aligning to TRBD2. This CDR3 comprises 16 residues. With 2 bases clipped from V and 2 bases from J, the junction kept 7 bases outside the gene matches. CDR1 and CDR2 from the germline V gene are ENHRY and SYGVKD. The DNA for the CDR3 is TGTGCCATCAGTGAGAAATTGAGACTAGCCACAGATACGCAGTATTTT. This encodes CAISEKLRLATDTQYF.

This clonotype showed up just a few times. The J gene is TRBJ1-5, the V gene TRBV28, with D possibly TRBD1 on 5 matching bases. With 6 bases removed from V and 4 bases from J, the gap between germline ends came to 19 bases. Germline V CDR1 and CDR2: MDHEN, SYDVKM. This CDR3 spans 16 amino acids. CDR3 bases: TGTGCCAGCAGCTTCCTTGGGGCTAGGGGAAATCAGCCCCAGCATTTT. Protein product: CASSFLGARGNQPQHF.

In its sample, this clonotype was seen a few times. V gene TRBV12-3 or TRBV12-4 combines with J gene TRBJ1-5, with D perhaps matching TRBD1 (5 bases). V lost 3 bases and J 3 bases, leaving 9 bases between the germline ends. The CDR3 covers 14 residues. DNA for the CDR3: TGTGCCAGCAGTTTCGGGGGGACCAATCAGCCCCAGCATTTT. Amino acids: CASSFGGTNQPQHF.

This clonotype was found once. The V and J genes are TRBV20-1 and TRBJ2-3, with 10 positions matching TRBD2. Germline V CDR1 and CDR2: DFQATT, SNEGSKA (reference sequence). The CDR3 is 16 residues long. With V trimmed by 0 bases and J by 6 bases, 9 bases remained unmatched. CDR3 nucleotides: TGCAGTGCTAGAGATTTCCTAGCGGGAGAGGGTGATACGCAGTATTTT. Residues: CSARDFLAGEGDTQYF.

At least ten counts were recorded for this clonotype. The chain is built from TRBV4-1 and TRBJ1-2; D is uncertain. Germline CDR1 MGHRA, CDR2 YSYEKL. V was pared by 3 bases and J by 2 bases, with 1 base between. The CDR3 sequence is 11 residues long. The CDR3, as DNA: TGCGCCAGCAGCCACAACTATGGCTACACCTTC. Translating it yields CASSHNYGYTF.

This chain connects TRBV24-1 to TRBJ2-3, with 8 bases lining up with TRBD2. Per the germline V gene, CDR1 is KGHDR and CDR2 is SFDVKD. The CDR3 covers 13 residues. Trimming cost V 2 bases and J 11 bases; bases outside gene matches: 5. The CDR3 bases are TGTGCCACCAGTGATTCCGGGACTAGGGTGCAGTATTTT. Translating it yields CATSDSGTRVQYF.

The gene calls are TRBV30 and TRBJ2-2, with TRBD1 as a possible D gene (5 bases). The germline V gene has CDR1 GTSNPN and CDR2 SVGIG (reference sequence). CDR3 size: 13 residues. Trimming stripped 8 bases from V and 6 bases from J, with 16 bases between. The DNA for the CDR3 is TGTGCCCATACGGCAGGGTGGGCCGGGGAGCTGTTTTTT. As protein: CAHTAGWAGELFF.

This clonotype was observed many times. The V and J genes are TRBV30 and TRBJ2-4; D gene unclear. Trimming pared 0 bases from V and 6 bases from J, leaving 6 bases between. Germline V lookup: CDR1 GTSNPN, CDR2 SVGIG (reference sequence). This CDR3 is built from 12 residues. The chain's CDR3 is CAWSVKGNIQYF. In DNA, the CDR3 is TGTGCCTGGAGTGTCAAGGGAAACATTCAGTACTTC.

Only a few counts were recorded for this clonotype. CDR3 nucleotides: TGCGCCAGCAGCTTGGCCAGGGGGCCCATGAACACTGAAGCTTTCTTT. This gives the protein CASSLARGPMNTEAFF. This chain uses TRBV5-1 with TRBJ1-1; 8 positions agree with TRBD1. The V and J ends lost 0 bases and 0 bases, in that order; junction bases with no gene match: 4. CDR3 length: 16 residues. Germline V gives CDR1 SGHRS, CDR2 YFSETQ.

A note on this clonotype: A much bigger clone sits one base away, suggesting this may be a read error. This rearrangement joins TRBV10-3 to TRBJ2-7; D possibly corresponds to TRBD2 (5 bases). Germline V gives CDR1 ENHRY, CDR2 SYGVKD. CDR3 length equals 12 residues. V lost 11 bases, J lost 0 bases, and 11 bases lay in between. CDR3 loop: CASHGNSYEQYF. DNA for the CDR3: TGTGCCTCCCACGGGAACTCCTACGAGCAGTACTTC.

As to this clonotype: Mismatch with germline at one junction end may stem from a read error. In DNA, the CDR3 is TGTGCCACCAGCGGAGATCTGGGGAGTAGCACAGATACGCAGTATTTT. It is translated as CATSGDLGSSTDTQYF. The chain employs TRBV15 and TRBJ2-3, with a possible D match to TRBD2 (5 bases). Per the germline V gene, CDR1 is LNHNV and CDR2 is YYDKDF (reference sequence). CDR3 size: 16 residues.

This clonotype came up a few times. The chain combines TRBV5-6 with TRBJ2-7, with 9 nucleotides matching TRBD1. CDR1 and CDR2 (germline): SGHDT, YYEEEE. The CDR3 runs to 12 residues. V was clipped by 4 bases and J by 11 bases; unmatched bases: 7. The CDR3 reads CASSPGQGSEYF. The DNA for the CDR3 is TGTGCCAGCAGCCCGGGACAGGGAAGTGAGTACTTC.

The J gene is TRBJ2-1, the V gene TRBV28, with 11 bases matching TRBD2. The J call may be mistaken, given a closer DNA end match to TRBJ2-7. The CDR3 runs 15 residues. The V gene's germline CDR1 is MDHEN and CDR2 SYDVKM. CDR3 coding DNA: TGTGCCAGCAGTGATAGCGGGAGGGTCTACAATGAGCAGTACTTC. It specifies CASSDSGRVYNEQYF.

This clonotype showed up just a few times. The V call is TRBV4-2, the J call TRBJ2-5, with D unresolved. Germline lookup yields CDR1 LGHNA and CDR2 YNFKEQ. V lost 1 base and J lost 2, with 11 bases in between. This CDR3 is built from 15 residues. The CDR3 nucleotides read TGTGCCAGCAGCCAAGTGTCTAGTCGGCAAGAGACCCAGTACTTC. Protein: CASSQVSSRQETQYF.

The V gene is TRBV19, the J gene TRBJ2-1; TRBD2 aligns across 7 bases. Per germline, CDR1 LNHDA and CDR2 SQIVND (reference sequence). Trimming at V came to 4 bases and at J to 4 bases, leaving 7 bases not matched to a gene. This CDR3 has 15 residues. CDR3: CASSTSGTSYNEQFF. The CDR3 nucleotides read TGTGCCAGTAGTACAAGCGGGACCTCTTACAATGAGCAGTTCTTC.

The sample holds many counts of this clonotype. The chain is built from TRBV5-1 and TRBJ2-3; possible D gene TRBD2, 5 bases. Germline V gene lookup returns CDR1 SGHRS and CDR2 YFSETQ. The CDR3 spans 12 residues. V lost 9 bases to trimming and J lost 3 bases, with 11 bases between them. The DNA of the CDR3 is TGCGCCACCTCACGGGGTACAGATACGCAGTATTTT. Translated: CATSRGTDTQYF.

J is TRBJ2-3 and V is TRBV20-1, with D possibly TRBD1 on 7 matching bases. The CDR3 loop spans 16 amino acids. The V gene's germline CDR1 is DFQATT and CDR2 SNEGSKA (reference sequence). V lost 1 base and J 4 bases, leaving 18 bases between the germline ends. The CDR3 sequence is CSARVPGGKAADTQYF. CDR3 DNA sequence: TGCAGTGCTAGAGTCCCAGGGGGGAAGGCGGCAGATACGCAGTATTTT.

The chain employs TRBV20-1 and TRBJ2-1; possible D gene TRBD2, 7 bases. This CDR3 contains 14 residues. The germline V gene has CDR1 DFQATT and CDR2 SNEGSKA (reference sequence). The CDR3 loop reads CSARKPGGRNEQFF. Here the CDR3 DNA reads TGCAGCGCCCGCAAACCGGGGGGCCGTAATGAGCAGTTCTTC.

This clonotype showed up just once. The chain joins TRBV20-1 to TRBJ1-2, with D possibly TRBD1 on 5 matching bases. CDR1 is DFQATT and CDR2 is SNEGSKA in the germline V gene (reference sequence). Between the trimmed V and J ends, which lost 7 bases and 7 bases, there was a span of 13 bases. CDR3 length: 11 amino acids. CDR3 sequence reads: CSVGGGFGYTF. The CDR3 coding sequence is TGCAGTGTGGGGGGAGGGTTTGGCTACACCTTC.

The V gene is TRBV4-1, the J gene TRBJ2-3; D not certain. V dropped 1 base and J dropped 2 bases, with 7 bases sitting between them. The CDR3 length is 14 residues. From germline, CDR1 is MGHRA and CDR2 YSYEKL. CDR3 protein: CASSQVLHTDTQYF. CDR3 in DNA: TGCGCCAGCAGCCAAGTTCTACACACAGATACGCAGTATTTT.

This chain connects TRBV20-1 to TRBJ2-1; TRBD1 agrees at 9 bases. V lost 3 bases to trimming and J lost 6 bases; unmatched junction nucleotides: 12. This CDR3 contains 16 residues. Germline V gene sequence: CDR1 DFQATT, CDR2 SNEGSKA (reference sequence). The CDR3 here is CSASGAGTGNPNEQFF. The CDR3 DNA sequence: TGCAGTGCTAGTGGTGCCGGGACAGGGAACCCCAATGAGCAGTTCTTC.

This clonotype appeared a few times. V usage is TRBV20-1 and J usage is TRBJ2-4, with 11 bases identical to TRBD2. The J call is in doubt because the DNA end fits TRBJ2-7 better. Germline-derived CDR1 and CDR2 are DFQATT and SNEGSKA (reference sequence). The CDR3 contains 14 residues. CDR3 sequence: CSARVASGGYEQYF. CDR3 DNA: TGCAGTGCTAGAGTGGCTAGCGGGGGGTACGAGCAGTACTTC.

The CDR3 bases are TGCAGTGCTTACTCCGGGACAGGGGGCGTATTTAATCAGCCCCAGCATTTT. It encodes CSAYSGTGGVFNQPQHF. The rearrangement uses TRBV20-1 and TRBJ1-5; the match to TRBD1 covers 12 bases. Germline values: CDR1 DFQATT, CDR2 SNEGSKA (reference sequence). CDR3 size: 17 residues. The ends lost 5 bases at V and 4 bases at J; junction bases unmatched: 12.

The chain employs TRBV20-1 and TRBJ2-1, with D maybe TRBD2 (6 bases). The V gene lost 1 base and the J gene lost 4 bases, with 14 bases spanning the gap. CDR1 is DFQATT and CDR2 is SNEGSKA in the germline V gene (reference sequence). This CDR3 comprises 15 residues. This CDR3 reads CSARALGTPYNEQFF. The CDR3 DNA follows: TGCAGTGCTAGAGCCCTCGGGACTCCATACAATGAGCAGTTCTTC.